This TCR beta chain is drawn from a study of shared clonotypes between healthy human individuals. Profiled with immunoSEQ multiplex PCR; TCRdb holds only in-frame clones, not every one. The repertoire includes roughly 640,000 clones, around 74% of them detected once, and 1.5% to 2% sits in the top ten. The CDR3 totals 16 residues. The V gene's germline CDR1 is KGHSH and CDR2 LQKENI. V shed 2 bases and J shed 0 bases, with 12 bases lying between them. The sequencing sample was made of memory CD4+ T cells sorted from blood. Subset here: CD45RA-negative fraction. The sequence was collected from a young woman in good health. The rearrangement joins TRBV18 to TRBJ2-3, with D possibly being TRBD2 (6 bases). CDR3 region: CASSPGLGTSTDTQYF. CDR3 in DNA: TGTGCCAGCTCACCAGGTCTAGGGACTAGCACAGATACGCAGTATTTT.